This TCR beta chain was recorded in a study of T cells in localized non-small cell lung cancer (dated by TCRdb to 2020 to 2021). Background for the entire study: The study analyzed T cell repertoires of around 250 early-stage NSCLC patients, comparing tumors and uninvolved tumor-adjacent lungs. The cohort consisted of approximately 240 treatment-naive NSCLC patients whose localized lung tumors had been resected. NSCLC patients had a mean age of approximately 70 years, and more than 120 were male and nearly 110 female.

At diagnosis, peripheral blood, uninvolved tumor-adjacent lung and tumor were collected and stored as a combination of fresh-frozen and FFPE material. For TCR repertoire profiling, blood samples were analyzed as peripheral blood mononuclear cells. Study-level results and caveats: Uninvolved tumor-adjacent lung showed the highest T cell clonality, higher than tumor, which suggests more focused antigenic responses in the uninvolved tumor-adjacent lung. Longer overall survival was associated with higher blood T cell density, whereas shorter survival was associated with higher adjacent-lung clonality. Multi-region tumor sequencing was not performed, so intratumor heterogeneity could not be excluded. Since the design was exploratory, TCR variables were selected using unadjusted p-values with no false-discovery rate correction. Of the top 100 tumor clones, a median of roughly 53 were detected in paired uninvolved adjacent lung; under 35 were also among that lung's top 100.

Concerning this clone itself: No cognate antigen has been identified for it. Per-nucleotide qualities are absent, and no much larger clonotype sits a single base away.

TCR beta CDR3 regions were sequenced from DNA using the immunoSEQ Assay. As for the authors' bioinformatics: To compute T cell density, TCR beta template counts were normalized to usable DNA, which was estimated by amplifying housekeeping genes. Richness was estimated using the preseqR package, with extrapolation to 400,000 templates for PBMC samples and to 120,000 templates for tissue samples. Clonality was taken to be one minus Pielou's evenness. Tissue-enriched TCRs were identified by differential abundance testing using productive amino-acid clonotypes, minimum total count 5 and alpha 0.1. The Jaccard Index and the Morisita Overlap Index were used to measure repertoire overlap between compartments. TCR beta CDR3s were clustered by GLIPH together with public tetramer-defined viral CDR3s, and at least three viral sequences plus V-gene enrichment were required for viral motifs. TCRdb took over this immuneACCESS table, retaining in-frame rearrangements with V and J assigned. Such tables are incomplete; in checked studies, under half of the missing clones stem from an unresolved V gene, and the remainder is unexplained. The V and J calls and clone size are taken from that table; D and trimming were inferred from the DNA. Here the sample has around 70,000 clones; roughly nine tenths occur a single time. Less than 25% of the sample rests with the top ten.

V is reduced by 3 bases and J by 8 bases, leaving a spacing of 13 bases between them. The germline V gene sets CDR1 to LGHNA and CDR2 to YSLEER. The CDR3 sequence holds 14 residues, the cysteine and phenylalanine included. Of the read, only the CDR3 DNA is kept; its 42 bases are in frame from base 1. This sample comprised peripheral blood, obtained before any cancer treatment. This sequence originates from a male donor at least 60 years old with stage III squamous cell lung carcinoma. The chain was built from TRBV4-3 and TRBJ1-4; the D gene is possibly TRBD1, with 5 bases matching. The CDR3 in this case is CASSQGHRGEKLFF. The DNA sequence is TGCGCCAGCAGCCAGGGGCACCGAGGGGAAAAACTGTTTTTT.